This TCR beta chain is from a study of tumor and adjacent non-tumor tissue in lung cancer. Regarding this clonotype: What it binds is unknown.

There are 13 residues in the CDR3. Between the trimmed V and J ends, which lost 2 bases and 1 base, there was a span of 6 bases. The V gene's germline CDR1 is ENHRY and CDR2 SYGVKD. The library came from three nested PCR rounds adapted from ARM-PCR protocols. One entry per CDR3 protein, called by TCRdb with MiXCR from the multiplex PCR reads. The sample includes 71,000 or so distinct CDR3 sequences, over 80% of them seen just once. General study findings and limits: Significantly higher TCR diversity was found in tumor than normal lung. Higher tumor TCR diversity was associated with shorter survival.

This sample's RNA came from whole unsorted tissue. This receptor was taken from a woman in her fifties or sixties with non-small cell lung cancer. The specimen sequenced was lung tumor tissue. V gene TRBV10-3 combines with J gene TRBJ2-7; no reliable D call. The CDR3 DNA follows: TGTGCCATCAGTGAGGGTGGATCCTACGAGCAGTACTTC. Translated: CAISEGGSYEQYF.